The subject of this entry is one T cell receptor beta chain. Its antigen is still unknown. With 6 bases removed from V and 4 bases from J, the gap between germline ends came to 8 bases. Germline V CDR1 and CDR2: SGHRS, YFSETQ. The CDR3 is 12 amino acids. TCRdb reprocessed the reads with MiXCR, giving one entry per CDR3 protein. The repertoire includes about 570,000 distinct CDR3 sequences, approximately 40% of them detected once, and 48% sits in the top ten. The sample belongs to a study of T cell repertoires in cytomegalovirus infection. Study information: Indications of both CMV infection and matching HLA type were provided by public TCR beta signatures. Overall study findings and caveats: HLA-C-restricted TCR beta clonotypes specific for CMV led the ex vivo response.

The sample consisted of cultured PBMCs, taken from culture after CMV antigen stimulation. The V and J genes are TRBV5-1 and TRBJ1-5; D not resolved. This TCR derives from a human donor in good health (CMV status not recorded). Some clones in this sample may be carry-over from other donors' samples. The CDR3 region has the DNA TGCGCCAGCAATTTCAGGAATCAGCCCCAGCATTTT. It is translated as CASNFRNQPQHF.